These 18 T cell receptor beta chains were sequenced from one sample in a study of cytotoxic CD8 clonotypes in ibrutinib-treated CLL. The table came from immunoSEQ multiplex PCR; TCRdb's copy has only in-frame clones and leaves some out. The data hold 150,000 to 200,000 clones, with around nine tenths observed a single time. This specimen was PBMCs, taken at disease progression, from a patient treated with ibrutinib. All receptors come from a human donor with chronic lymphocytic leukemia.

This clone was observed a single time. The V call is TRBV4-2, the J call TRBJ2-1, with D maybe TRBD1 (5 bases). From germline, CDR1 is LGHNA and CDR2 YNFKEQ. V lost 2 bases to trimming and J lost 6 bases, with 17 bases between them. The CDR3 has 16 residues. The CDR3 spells CASSQRGRVPSNEQFF. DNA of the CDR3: TGTGCCAGCAGCCAAAGGGGCAGGGTCCCTTCCAATGAGCAGTTCTTC.

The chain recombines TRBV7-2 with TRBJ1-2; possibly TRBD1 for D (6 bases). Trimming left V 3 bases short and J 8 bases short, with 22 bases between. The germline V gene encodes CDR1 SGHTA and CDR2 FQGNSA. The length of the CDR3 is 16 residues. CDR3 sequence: CASSLNGQPAVVGYTF. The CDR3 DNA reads TGTGCCAGCAGCTTGAATGGACAGCCCGCGGTAGTGGGCTACACCTTC.

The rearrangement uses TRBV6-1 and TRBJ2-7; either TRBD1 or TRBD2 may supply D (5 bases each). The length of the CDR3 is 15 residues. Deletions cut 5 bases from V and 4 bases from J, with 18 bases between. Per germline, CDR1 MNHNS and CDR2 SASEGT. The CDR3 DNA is TGTGCCAGCAGTACCCTCGGGACGGTCCCGTACGAGCAGTACTTC. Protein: CASSTLGTVPYEQYF.

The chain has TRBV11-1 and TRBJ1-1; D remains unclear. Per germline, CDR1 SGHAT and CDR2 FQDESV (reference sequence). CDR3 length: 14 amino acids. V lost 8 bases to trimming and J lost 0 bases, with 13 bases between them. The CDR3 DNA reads TGTGCCAGCGGCCCCAGGAAACTGAACACTGAAGCTTTCTTT. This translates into CASGPRKLNTEAFF.

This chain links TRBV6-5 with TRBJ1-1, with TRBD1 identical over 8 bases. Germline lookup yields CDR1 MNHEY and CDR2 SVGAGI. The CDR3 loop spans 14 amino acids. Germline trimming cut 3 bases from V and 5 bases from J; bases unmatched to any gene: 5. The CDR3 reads CASSYFTGGTEAFF. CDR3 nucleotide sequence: TGTGCCAGCAGTTATTTTACAGGGGGAACTGAAGCTTTCTTT.

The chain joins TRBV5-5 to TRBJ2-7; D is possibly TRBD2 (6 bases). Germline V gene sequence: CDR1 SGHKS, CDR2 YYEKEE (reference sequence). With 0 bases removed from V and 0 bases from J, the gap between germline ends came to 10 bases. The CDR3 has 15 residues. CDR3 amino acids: CASSLGGGSSYEQYF. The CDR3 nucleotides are TGTGCCAGCAGCTTGGGTGGGGGGAGCTCCTACGAGCAGTACTTC.

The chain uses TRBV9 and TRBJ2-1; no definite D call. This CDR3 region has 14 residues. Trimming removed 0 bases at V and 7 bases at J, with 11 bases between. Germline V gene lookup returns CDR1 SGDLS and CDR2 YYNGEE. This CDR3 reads CASSVDGLTNEQFF. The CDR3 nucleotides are TGTGCCAGCAGCGTAGATGGGCTGACAAATGAGCAGTTCTTC. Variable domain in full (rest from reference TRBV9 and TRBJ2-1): DSGVTQTPKHLITATGQRVTLRCSPRSGDLSVYWYQQSLDQGLQFLIQYYNGEERAKGNILERFSAQQFPDLHSELNLSSLELGDSALYFCASSVDGLTNEQFFGPGTRLTVL.

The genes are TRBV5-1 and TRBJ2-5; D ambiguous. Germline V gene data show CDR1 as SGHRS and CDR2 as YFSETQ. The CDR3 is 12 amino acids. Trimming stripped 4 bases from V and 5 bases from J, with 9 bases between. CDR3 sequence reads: CASSEVAETQYF. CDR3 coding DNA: TGCGCCAGCAGCGAGGTGGCGGAGACCCAGTACTTC.

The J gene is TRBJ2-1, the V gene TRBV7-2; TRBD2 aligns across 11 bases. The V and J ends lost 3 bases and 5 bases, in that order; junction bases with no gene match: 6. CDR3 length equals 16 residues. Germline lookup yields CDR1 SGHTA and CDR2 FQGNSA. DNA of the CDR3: TGTGCCAGCAGCTTCACCGGGACTAGCGGTAACAATGAGCAGTTCTTC. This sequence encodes CASSFTGTSGNNEQFF.

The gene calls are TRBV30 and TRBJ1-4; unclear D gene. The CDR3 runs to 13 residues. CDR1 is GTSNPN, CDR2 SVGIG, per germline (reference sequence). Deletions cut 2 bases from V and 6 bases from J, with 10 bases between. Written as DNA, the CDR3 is TGTGCCTGGAGTACGAATTCCTATGAAAAACTGTTTTTT. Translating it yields CAWSTNSYEKLFF.

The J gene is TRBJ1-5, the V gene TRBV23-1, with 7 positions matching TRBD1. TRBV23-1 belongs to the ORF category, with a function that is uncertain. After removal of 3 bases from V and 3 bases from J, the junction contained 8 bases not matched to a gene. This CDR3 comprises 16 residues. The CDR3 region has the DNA TGCGCCAGCAGTCACTCCCCGGGACAGATCAATCAGCCCCAGCATTTT. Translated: CASSHSPGQINQPQHF.

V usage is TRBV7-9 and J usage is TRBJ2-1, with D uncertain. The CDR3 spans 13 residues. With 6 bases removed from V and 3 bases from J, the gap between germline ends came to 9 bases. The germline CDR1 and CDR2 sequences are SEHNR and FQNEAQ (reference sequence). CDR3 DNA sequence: TGTGCCAGCAGACTGGGCGGCTACAATGAGCAGTTCTTC. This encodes CASRLGGYNEQFF.

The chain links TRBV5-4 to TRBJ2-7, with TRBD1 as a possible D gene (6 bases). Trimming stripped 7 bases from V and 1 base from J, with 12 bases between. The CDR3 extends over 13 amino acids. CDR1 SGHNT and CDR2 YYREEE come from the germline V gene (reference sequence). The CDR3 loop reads CASLRQDSYEQYF. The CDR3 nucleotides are TGTGCCAGCCTAAGACAGGATTCCTACGAGCAGTACTTC.

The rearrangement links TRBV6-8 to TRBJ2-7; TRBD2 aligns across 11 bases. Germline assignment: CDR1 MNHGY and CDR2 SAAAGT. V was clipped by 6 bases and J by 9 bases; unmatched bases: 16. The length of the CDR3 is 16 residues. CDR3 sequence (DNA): TGTGCCAGCAGGCAGAGGACTAGCGGGCCAGGCGCAGGGCAGTACTTC. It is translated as CASRQRTSGPGAGQYF.

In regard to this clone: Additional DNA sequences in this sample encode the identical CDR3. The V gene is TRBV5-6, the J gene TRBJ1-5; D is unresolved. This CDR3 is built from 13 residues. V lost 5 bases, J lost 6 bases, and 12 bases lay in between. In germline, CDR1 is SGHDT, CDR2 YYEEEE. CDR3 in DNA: TGTGCCAGCAGTCTGGCGGGCATTCAGCCCCAGCATTTT. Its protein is CASSLAGIQPQHF.

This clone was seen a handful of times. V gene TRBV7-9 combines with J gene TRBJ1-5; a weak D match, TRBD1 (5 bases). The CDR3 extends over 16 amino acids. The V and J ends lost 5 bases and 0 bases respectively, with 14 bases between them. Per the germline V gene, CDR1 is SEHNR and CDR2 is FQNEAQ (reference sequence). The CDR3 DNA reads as TGTGCCAGCAGCGCCGGGACTTGGAGTAGCAATCAGCCCCAGCATTTT. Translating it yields CASSAGTWSSNQPQHF.

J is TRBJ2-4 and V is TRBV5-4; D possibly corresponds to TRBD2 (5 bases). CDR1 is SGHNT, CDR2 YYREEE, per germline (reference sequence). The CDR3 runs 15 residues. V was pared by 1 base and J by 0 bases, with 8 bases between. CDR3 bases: TGTGCCAGCAGCTTGCGCGGGCTAGCCAAAAACATTCAGTACTTC. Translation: CASSLRGLAKNIQYF.

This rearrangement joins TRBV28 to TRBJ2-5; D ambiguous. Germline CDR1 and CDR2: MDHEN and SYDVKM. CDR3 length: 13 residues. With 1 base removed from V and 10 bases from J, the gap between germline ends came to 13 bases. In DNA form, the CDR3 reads TGTGCCAGCAGTTTATTTCCCATCAGTCTCCAGTACTTC. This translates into CASSLFPISLQYF.